This T cell receptor beta chain was documented in a study of blood T cell repertoires in COVID-19 (TCRdb year 2020). For the study in its entirety: Samples covering the acute and convalescent phases of COVID-19 were provided by collaborators in the United States, Italy and Spain. The material from the prospective study consisted of cDNA or gDNA derived from T cells, B-cell-depleted T cells, or PBMCs. Deeply sampled blood TCRbeta repertoires from subjects exposed to, actively infected with, or recovered from COVID-19 were included in the dataset. The repertoires were released in a freely available public database intended as a resource for research on the immune response to SARS-CoV-2. The samples were drawn from two sources: the first 160 participants of the ongoing ImmuneRACE study, and 1,254 subjects contributed by 6 global collaborators. Nearly every sample came with metadata listing a de-identified subject ID, COVID-19 status, age in years and sex. Where available, HLA class I and class II types were taken from metadata supplied by the sample provider and were not determined by assay-based typing. Summary of the overall study and its limitations: How much clinical and demographic metadata was included differed by source and by participant, and the metadata was provided uncurated.

Including the terminal cysteine and phenylalanine, the CDR3 comprises 19 residues. The CDR3 DNA has 57 bases and is translated from base 1. V has 5 bases trimmed and J has 0 bases trimmed; junction bases matching no gene number 11. In the germline V gene, CDR1 corresponds to MDHEN and CDR2 to SYDVKM. Notes on this clone: What antigen it recognizes has not been identified. No clone much larger than this one lies a single base away; base qualities are absent.

The immunoSEQ Assay, a bias-controlled multiplex PCR, was used to amplify TCRbeta CDR3 regions from genomic DNA. The authors processed their data as follows. The number of nucleated cells in each sample was estimated from the amplification of reference gene primers within the assay. To quantify the absolute abundance of each unique TCRbeta CDR3 rearrangement, sequence reads were collapsed and filtered. Productive Simpson clonality was computed per sample as the square root of Simpson's diversity index over productive rearrangements. Imported from immuneACCESS, the table was reduced by TCRdb to in-frame sequences with V and J called. These copies leave out some clones; in studies compared against another copy, an unresolved V gene accounts for under half, and the cause of the remainder is not known. V, J and clone size reflect that table, while D and trimming were determined from the DNA. Recorded for this sample are 250,000 to 300,000 clones; less than 85% of them occurred a single time. The leading ten clones occupy over 4.5% of the sample.

Samples from volunteer blood donors who had recovered from COVID-19 were contributed by a second Seattle source. Whole blood was collected in K2EDTA tubes by collaborating institutions according to the institutions' own protocols. Collaborator samples were shipped for TCRbeta analysis as frozen whole blood, isolated PBMCs, or DNA extracted from either sample type. This receptor was identified in a man in his 60s who had recovered from COVID-19. The chain was built from TRBV28 and TRBJ1-5, with TRBD1 identical over 12 junction bases. The specimen was peripheral blood. The CDR3 in this case is CASSNRRDRGPVSNQPQHF. The bases are TGTGCCAGCAGTAACCGCCGGGACAGGGGGCCGGTTAGCAATCAGCCCCAGCATTTT.